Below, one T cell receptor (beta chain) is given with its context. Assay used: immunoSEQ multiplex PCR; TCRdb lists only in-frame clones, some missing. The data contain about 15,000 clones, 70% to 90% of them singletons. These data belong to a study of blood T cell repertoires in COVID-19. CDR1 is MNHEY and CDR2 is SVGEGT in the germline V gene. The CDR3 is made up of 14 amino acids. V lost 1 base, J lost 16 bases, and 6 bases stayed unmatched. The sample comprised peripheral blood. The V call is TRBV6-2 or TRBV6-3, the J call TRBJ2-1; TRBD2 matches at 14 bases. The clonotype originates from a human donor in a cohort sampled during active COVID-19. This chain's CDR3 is CASSYWGLAGVHFF. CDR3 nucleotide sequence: TGTGCCAGCAGTTACTGGGGACTAGCGGGGGTTCACTTCTTC.